This is a list of T cell receptor beta chains from one sample in a study of radiotherapy plus CTLA-4 blockade in lung cancer. Assay: immunoSEQ multiplex PCR; the TCRdb copy retains only in-frame clones and omits some. This sample has about 45,000 clones, with around 72% found just once. The sample consisted of peripheral blood, taken from a patient treated with radiotherapy plus ipilimumab. The receptors were sampled from a human donor with non-small cell lung cancer who had a complete response to radiotherapy plus ipilimumab. Each CDR3 is given with its conserved first and last residue. Each record gives: J gene, V gene, CDR3 protein.

j_call: TRBJ1-4; v_call: TRBV30; cdr3_aa: CAWSYGTGVEKLFF
j_call: TRBJ2-7; v_call: TRBV4-1; cdr3_aa: CASSQAGGKLGEQYF
j_call: TRBJ1-2; v_call: TRBV30; cdr3_aa: CAWNTGGYGYTF
j_call: TRBJ2-2; v_call: TRBV6-5; cdr3_aa: CASKLRRNTGELFF
j_call: TRBJ2-3; v_call: TRBV5-8; cdr3_aa: CASSFLALVNTDTQYF
j_call: TRBJ2-1; v_call: TRBV7-2; cdr3_aa: CASSLAGTSRPRVNEQFF
j_call: TRBJ2-5; v_call: TRBV27; cdr3_aa: CASFRWREGVQYF
j_call: TRBJ2-1; v_call: TRBV29-1; cdr3_aa: CSVGLAAGEQFF
j_call: TRBJ2-2; v_call: TRBV10-3; cdr3_aa: CAISDLGLPANTGELFF
j_call: TRBJ2-2; v_call: TRBV7-2; cdr3_aa: CASIRKRGGHTGELFF
j_call: TRBJ2-2; v_call: TRBV6-5; cdr3_aa: CASSYSRGGRSGELFF
j_call: TRBJ2-1; v_call: TRBV25-1; cdr3_aa: CASRTTGGIEQFF
j_call: TRBJ2-5; v_call: TRBV18; cdr3_aa: CASSPQTGGLQTQYF
j_call: TRBJ2-7; v_call: TRBV6-1; cdr3_aa: CASRGGTLAYEQYF
j_call: TRBJ1-2; v_call: TRBV5-1; cdr3_aa: CASSHHGTFYGYTF
j_call: TRBJ2-3; v_call: TRBV7-9; cdr3_aa: CASVEGTDTQYF
j_call: TRBJ1-5; v_call: TRBV5-1; cdr3_aa: CASSLRGTQPQHF
j_call: TRBJ2-2; v_call: TRBV19; cdr3_aa: CASSGTVHTGELFF
j_call: TRBJ2-7; v_call: TRBV10-1; cdr3_aa: CASSGRYSYEQYF
j_call: TRBJ1-5; v_call: TRBV28; cdr3_aa: CANSYFKGAVQPQHF
j_call: TRBJ2-3; v_call: TRBV4-1; cdr3_aa: CASAQGTDTQYF
j_call: TRBJ2-7; v_call: TRBV29-1; cdr3_aa: CSARTDPSSYEQYF
j_call: TRBJ2-7; v_call: TRBV28; cdr3_aa: CASSRLAGAYEQYF
j_call: TRBJ2-7; v_call: TRBV29-1; cdr3_aa: CSVRGLAAYEQYF
j_call: TRBJ2-7; v_call: TRBV7-9; cdr3_aa: CASSPIWRQGGLYEQYF
j_call: TRBJ1-1; v_call: TRBV28; cdr3_aa: CASRLMGQGNTEAFF
j_call: TRBJ1-2; v_call: TRBV5-5; cdr3_aa: CASTPQGGAVTNYGYTF
j_call: TRBJ2-3; v_call: TRBV27; cdr3_aa: CASSLRNSGFLRTDTQYF
j_call: TRBJ2-3; v_call: TRBV19; cdr3_aa: CASKDRGPSTDTQYF
j_call: TRBJ2-1; v_call: TRBV30; cdr3_aa: CAWSSPRLRVFDEQFF
j_call: TRBJ1-1; v_call: TRBV19; cdr3_aa: CASSMRGGSESTEAFF
j_call: TRBJ2-1; v_call: TRBV5-6; cdr3_aa: CASSPGGVRSYNEQFF
j_call: TRBJ2-1; v_call: TRBV5-1; cdr3_aa: CASRSLAGGTYNEQFF
j_call: TRBJ1-4; v_call: TRBV4-1; cdr3_aa: CASSFNDRATNEKLFF
j_call: TRBJ1-1; v_call: TRBV18; cdr3_aa: CASSANRDTEAFF
j_call: TRBJ2-5; v_call: TRBV19; cdr3_aa: CASSMASRRGQETQYF
j_call: TRBJ2-3; v_call: TRBV30; cdr3_aa: CAWSVSNTDTQYF
j_call: TRBJ1-1; v_call: TRBV19; cdr3_aa: CASSPIDRDAFF
j_call: TRBJ1-2; v_call: TRBV5-4; cdr3_aa: CASSLGGGYGYTF
j_call: TRBJ1-6; v_call: TRBV5-1; cdr3_aa: CASSLRTGSYNSPLHF
j_call: TRBJ2-7; v_call: TRBV11-2; cdr3_aa: CASSLARGHVEQYF
j_call: TRBJ2-7; v_call: TRBV18; cdr3_aa: CASSPEVSSYEQYF
j_call: TRBJ1-5; v_call: TRBV18; cdr3_aa: CASSPPLGQPQHF
j_call: TRBJ1-2; v_call: TRBV5-1; cdr3_aa: CASSLGTGSSWDYGYTF
j_call: TRBJ1-1; v_call: TRBV5-5; cdr3_aa: CASSRTGSEAFF
j_call: TRBJ2-5; v_call: TRBV25-1; cdr3_aa: CASSPGLAGVETQYF
j_call: TRBJ2-7; v_call: TRBV7-8; cdr3_aa: CASSYPPGQGGEQYF
j_call: TRBJ2-7; v_call: TRBV9; cdr3_aa: CASTQPGGPVYEQYF